The 29 T cell receptor beta chains below were found in one sample sequenced in a study of cytomegalovirus exposure and HLA in healthy donors. The PCR had 60 Vbeta and 13 Jbeta primers. Data came from immunoSEQ multiplex PCR; TCRdb stores just in-frame clones and leaves some out. The sample contains over 55,000 clones, about 70% of which appear only once. The specimen sequenced was PBMCs. All receptors come from a man aged 40-55 years in good health and CMV-seropositive.

V is TRBV5-1 and J is TRBJ2-5, with 7 bases fitting TRBD1. Germline V gives CDR1 SGHRS, CDR2 YFSETQ. The CDR3 length is 15 residues. J lost 2 bases, V lost 4 bases, and 8 bases had no gene match. As DNA, the CDR3 is TGCGCCAGCAGCCCCCAAGGGACAGAACAAGAGACCCAGTACTTC. This encodes CASSPQGTEQETQYF.

This chain connects TRBV7-2 to TRBJ2-1, with 7 bases lining up with TRBD1. CDR1 SGHTA and CDR2 FQGNSA come from the germline V gene. V lost 5 bases and J lost 5; bases outside the gene matches: 6. The CDR3 totals 14 residues. The chain's CDR3 is CASSRETGNNEQFF. The CDR3 coding sequence is TGTGCCAGCAGCCGCGAGACAGGGAACAATGAGCAGTTCTTC.

The gene calls are TRBV27 and TRBJ2-1; 9 bases are shared with TRBD2. This CDR3 is built from 16 residues. V lost 6 bases and J lost 12; bases outside the gene matches: 18. CDR1 and CDR2 (germline): MNHEY, SMNVEV (reference sequence). The CDR3: CASSPGAGGPRGGQFF. The CDR3 DNA sequence: TGTGCCAGCAGCCCCGGGGCGGGAGGGCCGAGGGGCGGGCAGTTCTTC.

The CDR3 here is CAISESPRGEAFF. The CDR3 region has the DNA TGTGCCATCAGTGAGTCCCCCAGGGGGGAAGCTTTCTTT. This chain connects TRBV10-3 to TRBJ1-1; TRBD1 agrees at 7 bases. With 0 bases clipped from V and 8 bases from J, the junction kept 3 bases outside the gene matches. The length of the CDR3 is 13 residues. Germline CDR1 reads ENHRY; CDR2 reads SYGVKD.

V gene TRBV5-1 combines with J gene TRBJ1-2; TRBD1 aligns across 7 bases. In germline, CDR1 is SGHRS, CDR2 YFSETQ. J lost 2 bases, V lost 4 bases, and 5 bases had no gene match. The CDR3 contains 14 residues. CDR3 protein: CASSLGQANYGYTF. CDR3 nucleotide sequence: TGCGCCAGCAGCCTTGGACAGGCAAACTATGGCTACACCTTC.

The rearrangement links TRBV4-2 to TRBJ2-3; D is possibly TRBD2 (6 bases). Germline CDR1 reads LGHNA; CDR2 reads YNFKEQ. The V end was cut by 0 bases, the J end by 2 bases, with 12 bases between. CDR3 length: 16 amino acids. The CDR3: CASSQEGRHNTDTQYF. The CDR3 region has the DNA TGTGCCAGCAGCCAAGAAGGGAGGCACAACACAGATACGCAGTATTTT.

In its sample, this clone was seen once. The chain couples TRBV5-6 to TRBJ1-5; 8 bases map to TRBD1. The trim removed 3 bases at V and 4 bases at J, leaving 3 bases unmatched. The CDR3 totals 14 residues. CDR1 is SGHDT, CDR2 YYEEEE, per germline. The CDR3 sequence: CASSSYRGNQPQHF. The CDR3 coding sequence is TGTGCCAGCAGCTCGTACAGGGGGAATCAGCCCCAGCATTTT.

The J gene is TRBJ1-1, the V gene TRBV5-1; 9 positions agree with TRBD1. J lost 0 bases, V lost 3 bases, and 6 bases had no gene match. The CDR3 is 16 amino acids. Per germline, CDR1 SGHRS and CDR2 YFSETQ. CDR3 loop: CASSWPGQGLNTEAFF. DNA of the CDR3: TGCGCCAGCAGCTGGCCGGGACAGGGATTGAACACTGAAGCTTTCTTT.

The chain recombines TRBV7-3 with TRBJ1-1, with D possibly matching TRBD1 (6 bases). Per germline, CDR1 SGHTA and CDR2 FQGTGA. Trimming left V 4 bases short and J 4 bases short, with 13 bases between. This CDR3 is 14 amino acids long. Written as DNA, the CDR3 is TGTGCCAGCAGCTGGGGGGGCGGTGGCACTGAAGCTTTCTTT. This codes for CASSWGGGGTEAFF.

The rearrangement links TRBV27 to TRBJ2-3, with D possibly TRBD1 on 6 matching bases. V shed 8 bases and J shed 3 bases, with 15 bases lying between them. Germline values: CDR1 MNHEY, CDR2 SMNVEV (reference sequence). The CDR3 sequence is 14 residues long. The CDR3 nucleotides are TGTGCCAGCCAACCCAGGGGCCTTACAGATACGCAGTATTTT. It yields the protein CASQPRGLTDTQYF.

The chain combines TRBV18 with TRBJ2-7; D perhaps matches TRBD1 (6 bases). This CDR3 has 13 residues. V was cut by 4 bases and J by 3 bases, with 10 bases left in between. Germline loops: CDR1 KGHSH, CDR2 LQKENI. CDR3 DNA sequence: TGTGCCAGCTCACTTGGGACAATCTACGAGCAGTACTTC. It is translated as CASSLGTIYEQYF.

The J gene is TRBJ1-1, the V gene TRBV7-8; 9 bases are a match to TRBD1. Germline CDR1 is SGHVS and CDR2 is FQNEAQ. V lost 1 base, J lost 7 bases, and 4 bases stayed unmatched. The CDR3 is 14 residues long. The CDR3 loop is CASSLEQGAVEAFF. The CDR3 DNA reads TGTGCCAGCAGCTTAGAACAGGGGGCCGTTGAAGCTTTCTTT.

This sequence joins TRBV7-9 and TRBJ1-2; 7 bases line up with TRBD1. There are 13 residues in the CDR3. Germline V gives CDR1 SEHNR, CDR2 FQNEAQ (reference sequence). Germline trimming cut 6 bases from V and 5 bases from J; bases unmatched to any gene: 6. The CDR3 DNA is TGTGCCAGCAGGCTACAGGGGTCATATGGCTACACCTTC. This encodes CASRLQGSYGYTF.

Notes on this clone: The junction departs from the called germline gene at one end, perhaps through a read error. The J gene is TRBJ1-5, the V gene TRBV19; 7 bases fit TRBD1. In germline, CDR1 is LNHDA, CDR2 SQIVND (reference sequence). There are 15 residues in the CDR3. The DNA for the CDR3 is TGTGCCAGTAGTCTAGACAGGGCTAACAATCAGCCCCAGCATTTT. Translated: CASSLDRANNQPQHF.

The chain uses TRBV5-1 and TRBJ1-1; perhaps TRBD1 as D (5 bases). V lost 2 bases, J lost 0 bases, and 17 bases lay in between. The germline gives CDR1 SGHRS, CDR2 YFSETQ. This CDR3 contains 17 residues. CDR3 DNA sequence: TGCGCCAGCAGCTTTTCGCGGACACAGGCTATGAACACTGAAGCTTTCTTT. Its protein is CASSFSRTQAMNTEAFF.

The chain combines TRBV7-8 with TRBJ2-2; TRBD1 is a possible D gene (6 bases). The germline CDR1 and CDR2 sequences are SGHVS and FQNEAQ. V gave up 2 bases and J gave up 2 bases, with 12 bases separating them. The CDR3 sequence is 16 residues long. CDR3 DNA sequence: TGTGCCAGCAGCTTAAGGGGACATAGAAACACCGGGGAGCTGTTTTTT. Protein: CASSLRGHRNTGELFF.

The chain employs TRBV28 and TRBJ2-7; 8 nucleotides agree with TRBD1. This CDR3 is 19 amino acids long. Germline V gene data show CDR1 as MDHEN and CDR2 as SYDVKM. With V trimmed by 5 bases and J by 4 bases, 22 bases remained unmatched. CDR3 nucleotide sequence: TGTGCCAGCAGTACCCAAGGACAGGGAAGGGGTCCGAACCATTACGAGCAGTACTTC. Amino acid sequence: CASSTQGQGRGPNHYEQYF.

This clone showed up just a few times. The V and J genes are TRBV9 and TRBJ2-7; 8 bases line up with TRBD2. The CDR3 runs 14 residues. From germline, CDR1 is SGDLS and CDR2 YYNGEE. Losses at the gene ends were 4 bases for V and 5 bases for J; bases not matched to a gene: 8. The CDR3 nucleotides are TGTGCCAGCAGCAGCTCAGGCGGGGGGCACGAGCAGTACTTC. The encoded protein is CASSSSGGGHEQYF.

The chain uses TRBV4-1 and TRBJ1-2; TRBD1 aligns across 7 bases. V dropped 2 bases and J dropped 5; count of bases not matched to a gene: 5. The CDR3 runs to 14 residues. Germline V gives CDR1 MGHRA, CDR2 YSYEKL. CDR3: CASSQLTGDYGYTF. DNA of the CDR3: TGCGCCAGCAGCCAACTCACAGGGGATTATGGCTACACCTTC.

The chain uses TRBV28 and TRBJ2-7; 7 nucleotides line up with TRBD1. Looked up from germline, CDR1 is MDHEN and CDR2 is SYDVKM. The CDR3 loop spans 14 amino acids. The trim removed 3 bases at V and 4 bases at J, leaving 6 bases unmatched. The CDR3 DNA reads TGTGCCAGCAGTTTTTTAGGGGGCCGGTACGAGCAGTACTTC. This sequence encodes CASSFLGGRYEQYF. Full variable domain (outside the CDR3, taken from reference TRBV28 and TRBJ2-7): DVKVTQSSRYLVKRTGEKVFLECVQDMDHENMFWYRQDPGLGLRLIYFSYDVKMKEKGDIPEGYSVSREKKERFSLILESASTNQTSMYLCASSFLGGRYEQYFGPGTRLTVT.

The chain links TRBV5-6 to TRBJ2-2, with a weak D call TRBD1 (6 bases). The germline V gene encodes CDR1 SGHDT and CDR2 YYEEEE. V lost 0 bases and J 3 bases, leaving 12 bases between the germline ends. The CDR3 covers 16 residues. CDR3 nucleotides: TGTGCCAGCAGCTTGGGTGGGGGCCCGCACACCGGGGAGCTGTTTTTT. Protein product: CASSLGGGPHTGELFF.

The chain links TRBV28 to TRBJ2-7; no clear D gene. Per germline, CDR1 MDHEN and CDR2 SYDVKM. Trimming removed 7 bases from V and 0 bases from J, with 7 bases in between. The CDR3 is 12 residues long. This CDR3 reads CASTPSSYEQYF. CDR3 sequence (DNA): TGTGCCAGCACGCCGAGCTCCTACGAGCAGTACTTC.

CDR3 DNA: TGTGCCATCCTTAGGACAGGGGGCGACTATGGCTACACCTTC. Encoded protein: CAILRTGGDYGYTF. V gene TRBV6-6 combines with J gene TRBJ1-2, with 11 bases matching TRBD1. The germline CDR1 and CDR2 sequences are MNHNY and SVGAGI (reference sequence). The CDR3 covers 14 residues. V gave up 10 bases and J gave up 3 bases; unmatched junction bases: 7.

This chain connects TRBV7-3 to TRBJ1-3; 8 nucleotides align to TRBD1. CDR3 length: 15 amino acids. CDR1 is SGHTA, CDR2 FQGTGA, per germline. V was clipped by 6 bases and J by 1 base; unmatched bases: 5. CDR3 nucleotides: TGTGCCAGCAGTCCAACAGGGGGTTCTGGAAACACCATATATTTT. It yields the protein CASSPTGGSGNTIYF.

The CDR3 DNA reads as TGCGCCAGCAGCTTGATTTCGGGACAGGGGGCAGAGACCCAGTACTTC. This gives the protein CASSLISGQGAETQYF. The rearrangement uses TRBV5-1 and TRBJ2-5; 12 positions agree with TRBD1. CDR1 and CDR2 from the germline V gene are SGHRS and YFSETQ. CDR3 size: 16 residues. V shed 1 base, J shed 4 bases, and the junction held 5 bases outside the gene matches.

V usage is TRBV7-2 and J usage is TRBJ1-5, with 8 bases aligning to TRBD1. The CDR3 has 15 residues. Germline CDR1 is SGHTA and CDR2 is FQGNSA. Trimming took 3 bases from V and 6 from J; bases not matched to a gene: 7. The CDR3 protein is CASSFETGGLQPQHF. In DNA, the CDR3 is TGTGCCAGCAGCTTTGAAACAGGGGGTCTTCAGCCCCAGCATTTT.

A single count supports this clone. This rearrangement joins TRBV7-8 to TRBJ1-1; 9 positions agree with TRBD1. After removal of 5 bases from V and 6 bases from J, the junction contained 7 bases not matched to a gene. Per the germline V gene, CDR1 is SGHVS and CDR2 is FQNEAQ. This CDR3 spans 14 amino acids. The DNA for the CDR3 is TGTGCCAGCAGCAAACCGGGACAGGGCGCTGAAGCTTTCTTT. This codes for CASSKPGQGAEAFF.

This clone was recorded only once. Here the CDR3 reads CASSLETVPGANVLTF. CDR3 coding DNA: TGTGCCAGCAGCTTGGAGACAGTCCCTGGGGCCAACGTCCTGACTTTC. V and J are TRBV5-4 and TRBJ2-6; the D gene is possibly TRBD1 (5 bases). This CDR3 comprises 16 residues. V lost 0 bases and J 2 bases, leaving 9 bases between the germline ends. Germline loops: CDR1 SGHNT, CDR2 YYREEE (reference sequence).

Only one count was recorded for this clone. V gene TRBV12-5 combines with J gene TRBJ1-5, with no clear D. Per the germline V gene, CDR1 is LGHNT and CDR2 is FRNRAP. There are 11 residues in the CDR3. V lost 3 bases to trimming and J lost 10 bases, with 7 bases between them. CDR3 bases: TGTGCTAGTGGTTTCCTTAAACCCCAGCATTTT. Translation: CASGFLKPQHF.